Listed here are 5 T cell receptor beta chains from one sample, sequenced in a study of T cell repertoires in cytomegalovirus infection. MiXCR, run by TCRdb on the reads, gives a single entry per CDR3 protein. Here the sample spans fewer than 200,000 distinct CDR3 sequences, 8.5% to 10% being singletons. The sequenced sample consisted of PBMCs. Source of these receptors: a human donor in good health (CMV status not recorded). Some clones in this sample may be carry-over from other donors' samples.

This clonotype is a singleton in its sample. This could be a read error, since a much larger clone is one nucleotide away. The CDR3: CTSSQDIAGGGYSPLHF. The CDR3 region has the DNA TGTACCAGCAGCCAAGATATCGCAGGGGGGGGATATTCACCCCTCCACTTT. The chain uses TRBV14 and TRBJ1-6; 7 bases line up with TRBD1. The germline V gene has CDR1 SGHDN and CDR2 FVKESK. The CDR3 contains 17 residues.

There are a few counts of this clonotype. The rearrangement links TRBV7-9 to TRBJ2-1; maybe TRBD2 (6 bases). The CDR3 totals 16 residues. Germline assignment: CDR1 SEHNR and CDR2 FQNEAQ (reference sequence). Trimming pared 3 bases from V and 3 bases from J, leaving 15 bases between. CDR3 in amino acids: CASSFPGLRFYNEQFF. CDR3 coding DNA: TGTGCCAGCAGCTTCCCGGGACTTCGCTTCTACAATGAGCAGTTCTTC.

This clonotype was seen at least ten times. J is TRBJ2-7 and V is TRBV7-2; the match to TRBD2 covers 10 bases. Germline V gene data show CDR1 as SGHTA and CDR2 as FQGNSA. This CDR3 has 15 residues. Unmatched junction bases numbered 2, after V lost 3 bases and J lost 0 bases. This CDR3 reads CASSLSSGSSYEQYF. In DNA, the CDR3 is TGTGCCAGCAGCTTGTCTAGCGGGAGCTCCTACGAGCAGTACTTC.

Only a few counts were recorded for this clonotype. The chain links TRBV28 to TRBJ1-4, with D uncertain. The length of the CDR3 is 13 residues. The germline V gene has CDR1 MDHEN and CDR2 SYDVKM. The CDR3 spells CAGQRSLNEKLFF. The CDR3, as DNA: TGTGCTGGTCAGCGGAGCCTTAATGAAAAACTGTTTTTT.

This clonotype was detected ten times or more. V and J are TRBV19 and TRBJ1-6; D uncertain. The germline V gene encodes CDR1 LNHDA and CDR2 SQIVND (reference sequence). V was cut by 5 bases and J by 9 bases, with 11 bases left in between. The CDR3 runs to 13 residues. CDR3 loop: CASSPSVVSPLHF. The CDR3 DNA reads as TGTGCCAGTAGTCCATCCGTCGTTTCACCCCTCCACTTT.